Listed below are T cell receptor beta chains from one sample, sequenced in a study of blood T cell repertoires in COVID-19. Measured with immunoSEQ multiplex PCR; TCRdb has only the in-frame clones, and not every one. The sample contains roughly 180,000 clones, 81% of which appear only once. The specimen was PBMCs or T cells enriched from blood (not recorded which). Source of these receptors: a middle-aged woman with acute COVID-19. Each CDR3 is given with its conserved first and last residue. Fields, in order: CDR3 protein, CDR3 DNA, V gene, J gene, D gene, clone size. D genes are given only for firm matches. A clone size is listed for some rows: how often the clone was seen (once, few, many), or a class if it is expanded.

CDR3aa: CASSLEGGSGTAGELFF
CDR3nt: TGCGCCAGCAGCTTGGAGGGGGGTAGCGGGACGGCCGGGGAGCTGTTTTTT
v_gene: TRBV5-1
j_gene: TRBJ2-2
d_gene: TRBD2
abundance: -

CDR3aa: CASSDSVMDSPAYEQYF
CDR3nt: TGTGCCAGCAGTGACTCGGTAATGGACAGCCCAGCCTACGAGCAGTACTTC
v_gene: TRBV6-4
j_gene: TRBJ2-7
d_gene: -
abundance: -

CDR3aa: CASSPRDTPNLGYTF
CDR3nt: TGTGCCAGCAGTCCCCGGGACACCCCAAATCTTGGCTACACCTTC
v_gene: TRBV28
j_gene: TRBJ1-2
d_gene: -
abundance: -

CDR3aa: CASSPPGGSSYNEQFF
CDR3nt: TGTGCCAGCAGCCCCCCAGGGGGTAGCTCCTACAATGAGCAGTTCTTC
v_gene: TRBV3-1/TRBV3-2
j_gene: TRBJ2-1
d_gene: TRBD1
abundance: -

CDR3aa: CASSAQGGGNEQFF
CDR3nt: TGTGCCAGCAGTGCACAGGGGGGTGGGAATGAGCAGTTCTTC
v_gene: TRBV2
j_gene: TRBJ2-1
d_gene: TRBD1
abundance: -

CDR3aa: CASSLGQGYTEAFF
CDR3nt: TGTGCCAGCAGTTTAGGCCAGGGGTACACTGAAGCTTTCTTT
v_gene: TRBV28
j_gene: TRBJ1-1
d_gene: -
abundance: -

CDR3aa: CASKRSMNTEAFF
CDR3nt: TGTGCCAGCAAGCGATCCATGAACACTGAAGCTTTCTTT
v_gene: TRBV7-3
j_gene: TRBJ1-1
d_gene: -
abundance: -

CDR3aa: CASSPNIGRELQTDTQYF
CDR3nt: TGTGCCAGCAGCCCTAATATAGGTCGGGAGTTACAAACAGATACGCAGTATTTT
v_gene: TRBV5-4
j_gene: TRBJ2-3
d_gene: -
abundance: once

CDR3aa: CASSIEGRVSEAFF
CDR3nt: TGTGCCAGTAGTATAGAGGGGAGAGTTTCCGAAGCTTTCTTT
v_gene: TRBV19
j_gene: TRBJ1-1
d_gene: -
abundance: -

CDR3aa: CASSLAGQGNSPLHF
CDR3nt: TGCGCCAGCAGCTTGGCCGGGCAGGGAAATTCACCCCTCCACTTT
v_gene: TRBV5-1
j_gene: TRBJ1-6
d_gene: -
abundance: -

CDR3aa: CASSQRTGERNEQFF
CDR3nt: TGCGCCAGCAGCCAACGGACAGGGGAGAGGAATGAGCAGTTCTTC
v_gene: TRBV5-1
j_gene: TRBJ2-1
d_gene: TRBD1
abundance: -

CDR3aa: CASSFNREGRTEAFF
CDR3nt: TGTGCCAGCAGCTTCAACAGGGAGGGAAGGACTGAAGCTTTCTTT
v_gene: TRBV11-1
j_gene: TRBJ1-1
d_gene: -
abundance: -

CDR3aa: CASSLTGNKNTEAFF
CDR3nt: TGTGCCAGCAGCTTAACGGGAAACAAGAACACTGAAGCTTTCTTT
v_gene: TRBV5-4
j_gene: TRBJ1-1
d_gene: -
abundance: -

CDR3aa: CASSQDPGTDSMNTEAFF
CDR3nt: TGTGCCAGCAGCCAAGACCCCGGGACAGACTCTATGAACACTGAAGCTTTCTTT
v_gene: TRBV3-1/TRBV3-2
j_gene: TRBJ1-1
d_gene: TRBD1
abundance: once

CDR3aa: CASRGFADTQYF
CDR3nt: TGTGCCAGCAGGGGCTTCGCAGATACGCAGTATTTT
v_gene: TRBV12-3/TRBV12-4
j_gene: TRBJ2-3
d_gene: -
abundance: -

CDR3aa: CASSFATAGTTGELFF
CDR3nt: TGTGCCAGCAGCTTTGCAACGGCGGGTACCACCGGGGAGCTGTTTTTT
v_gene: TRBV5-6
j_gene: TRBJ2-2
d_gene: -
abundance: -

CDR3aa: CASSLVVWGANYGYTF
CDR3nt: TGTGCCAGCAGCTTAGTGGTCTGGGGAGCTAACTATGGCTACACCTTC
v_gene: TRBV7-8
j_gene: TRBJ1-2
d_gene: -
abundance: -

CDR3aa: CASSPQQVPRGTGELFF
CDR3nt: TGTGCCAGCAGCCCCCAACAGGTCCCTAGGGGGACCGGGGAGCTGTTTTTT
v_gene: TRBV7-2
j_gene: TRBJ2-2
d_gene: -
abundance: -

CDR3aa: CASSRSGSGYEQYF
CDR3nt: TGCGCCAGCAGTCGTAGCGGGAGTGGGTACGAGCAGTACTTC
v_gene: TRBV10-1
j_gene: TRBJ2-7
d_gene: TRBD2
abundance: -

CDR3aa: CASSEPSLGGPRGYTF
CDR3nt: TGTGCCAGCAGTGAACCTTCCTTAGGGGGACCGAGGGGCTACACCTTC
v_gene: TRBV6-1
j_gene: TRBJ1-2
d_gene: -
abundance: -

CDR3aa: CSVEPLTGGYGYTF
CDR3nt: TGCAGCGTTGAACCCCTGACAGGGGGGTATGGCTACACCTTC
v_gene: TRBV29-1
j_gene: TRBJ1-2
d_gene: TRBD1
abundance: -

CDR3aa: CASSPHGQGADTQYF
CDR3nt: TGCGCCAGCAGCCCCCACGGACAGGGCGCAGATACGCAGTATTTT
v_gene: TRBV5-1
j_gene: TRBJ2-3
d_gene: TRBD1
abundance: once

CDR3aa: CASSLIAAPGGYEQYF
CDR3nt: TGTGCCAGCAGCTTAATAGCGGCGCCAGGGGGGTACGAGCAGTACTTC
v_gene: TRBV5-8
j_gene: TRBJ2-7
d_gene: -
abundance: -

CDR3aa: CASSQVGGDGYTF
CDR3nt: TGCGCCAGCAGCCAAGTCGGAGGGGATGGCTACACCTTC
v_gene: TRBV4-1
j_gene: TRBJ1-2
d_gene: -
abundance: -

CDR3aa: CASSSGQGYNEQFF
CDR3nt: TGTGCCAGCAGTTCGGGACAGGGATACAATGAGCAGTTCTTC
v_gene: TRBV27
j_gene: TRBJ2-1
d_gene: TRBD1
abundance: few

CDR3aa: CASSNGPGWTEAFF
CDR3nt: TGCGCCAGCAGCAACGGACCGGGGTGGACTGAAGCTTTCTTT
v_gene: TRBV5-1
j_gene: TRBJ1-1
d_gene: -
abundance: once

CDR3aa: CASSSGPDEKLFF
CDR3nt: TGTGCCAGCAGTTCTGGTCCGGATGAAAAACTGTTTTTT
v_gene: TRBV28
j_gene: TRBJ1-4
d_gene: -
abundance: -